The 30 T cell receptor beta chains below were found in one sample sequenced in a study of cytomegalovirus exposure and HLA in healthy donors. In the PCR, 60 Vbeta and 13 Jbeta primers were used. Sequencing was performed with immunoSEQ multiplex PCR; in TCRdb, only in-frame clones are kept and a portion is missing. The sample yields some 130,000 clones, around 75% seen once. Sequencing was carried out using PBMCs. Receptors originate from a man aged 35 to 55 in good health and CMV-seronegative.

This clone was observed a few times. CDR3 in amino acids: CATSRDGRGGKDTQYF. CDR3 in DNA: TGTGCCACCAGCAGAGATGGAAGGGGGGGTAAGGATACGCAGTATTTT. The V gene is TRBV15, the J gene TRBJ2-3; TRBD2 is a possible D gene (7 bases). The V and J ends lost 0 bases and 6 bases respectively, with 16 bases between them. This CDR3 is built from 16 residues. Germline CDR1 is LNHNV and CDR2 is YYDKDF (reference sequence).

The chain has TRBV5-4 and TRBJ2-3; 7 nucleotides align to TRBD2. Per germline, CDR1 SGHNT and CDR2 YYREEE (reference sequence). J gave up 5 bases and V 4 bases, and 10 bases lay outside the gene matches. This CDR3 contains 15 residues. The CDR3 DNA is TGTGCCAGCAGCCTCTGGGGGGGTGCCGGAGATACGCAGTATTTT. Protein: CASSLWGGAGDTQYF.

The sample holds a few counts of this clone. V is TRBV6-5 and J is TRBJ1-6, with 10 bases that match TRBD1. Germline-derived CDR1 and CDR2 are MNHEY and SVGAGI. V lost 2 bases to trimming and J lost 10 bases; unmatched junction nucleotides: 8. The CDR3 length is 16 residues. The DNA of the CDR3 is TGTGCCAGCAGTTACGGGCGTGGGACAGGGGCCTCACCCCTCCACTTT. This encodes CASSYGRGTGASPLHF.

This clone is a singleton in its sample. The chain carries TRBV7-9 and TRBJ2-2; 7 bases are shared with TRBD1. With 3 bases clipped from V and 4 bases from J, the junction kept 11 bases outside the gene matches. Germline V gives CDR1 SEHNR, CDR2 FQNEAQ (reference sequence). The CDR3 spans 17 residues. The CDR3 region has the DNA TGTGCCAGCAGCTTGTCTACAGGGGAACGTGGCACCGGGGAGCTGTTTTTT. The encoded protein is CASSLSTGERGTGELFF.

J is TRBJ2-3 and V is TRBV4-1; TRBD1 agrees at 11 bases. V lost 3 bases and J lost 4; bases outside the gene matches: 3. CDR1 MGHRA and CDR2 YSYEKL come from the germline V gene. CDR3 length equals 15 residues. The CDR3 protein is CASSQRTGGPDTQYF. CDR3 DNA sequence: TGCGCCAGCAGCCAGCGGACAGGGGGCCCAGATACGCAGTATTTT.

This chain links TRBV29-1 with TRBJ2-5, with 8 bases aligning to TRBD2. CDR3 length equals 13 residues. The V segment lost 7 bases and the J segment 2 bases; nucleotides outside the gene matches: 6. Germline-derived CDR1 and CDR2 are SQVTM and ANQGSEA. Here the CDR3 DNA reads TGCAGCGATTTAGCGGGGCCTCAAGAGACCCAGTACTTC. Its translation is CSDLAGPQETQYF.

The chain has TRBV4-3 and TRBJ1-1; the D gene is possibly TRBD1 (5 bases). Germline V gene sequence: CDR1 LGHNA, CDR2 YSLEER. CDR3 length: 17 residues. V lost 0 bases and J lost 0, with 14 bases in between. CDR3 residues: CASSQEDSSPMNTEAFF. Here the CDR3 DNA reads TGCGCCAGCAGCCAAGAAGACAGTTCCCCAATGAACACTGAAGCTTTCTTT.

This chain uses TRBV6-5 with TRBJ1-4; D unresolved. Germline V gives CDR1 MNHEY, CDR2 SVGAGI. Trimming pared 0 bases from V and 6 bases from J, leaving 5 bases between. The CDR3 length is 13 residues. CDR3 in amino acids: CASSYSRDEKLFF. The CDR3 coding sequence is TGTGCCAGCAGTTACTCGAGGGATGAAAAACTGTTTTTT.

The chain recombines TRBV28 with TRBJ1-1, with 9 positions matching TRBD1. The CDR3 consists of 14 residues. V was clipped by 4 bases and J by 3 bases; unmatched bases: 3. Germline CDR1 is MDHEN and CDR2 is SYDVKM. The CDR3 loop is CASSSGTGYTEAFF. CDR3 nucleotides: TGTGCCAGCAGTTCCGGGACAGGGTACACTGAAGCTTTCTTT.

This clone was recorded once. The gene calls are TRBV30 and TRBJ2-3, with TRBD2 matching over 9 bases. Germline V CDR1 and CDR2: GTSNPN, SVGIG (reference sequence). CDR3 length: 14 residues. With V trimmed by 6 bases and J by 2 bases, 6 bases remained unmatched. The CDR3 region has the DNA TGTGCCTGCAAGCGGGGGGCCCTCACAGATACGCAGTATTTT. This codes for CACKRGALTDTQYF.

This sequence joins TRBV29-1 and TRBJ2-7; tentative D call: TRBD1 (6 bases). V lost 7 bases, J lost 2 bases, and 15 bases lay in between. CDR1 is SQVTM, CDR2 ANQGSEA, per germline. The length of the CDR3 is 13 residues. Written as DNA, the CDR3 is TGCAGCGCCCGACAGGACCCTACCTACGAGCAGTACTTC. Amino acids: CSARQDPTYEQYF.

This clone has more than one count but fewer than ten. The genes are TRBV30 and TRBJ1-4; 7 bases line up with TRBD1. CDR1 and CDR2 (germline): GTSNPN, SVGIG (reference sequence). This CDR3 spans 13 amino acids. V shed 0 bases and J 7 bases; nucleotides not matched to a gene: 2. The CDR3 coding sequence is TGTGCCTGGAGTGTGGCAGGGGGTGAAAAACTGTTTTTT. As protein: CAWSVAGGEKLFF. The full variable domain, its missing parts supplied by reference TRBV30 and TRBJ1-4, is SQTIHQWPATLVQPVGSPLSLECTVEGTSNPNLYWYRQAAGRGLQLLFYSVGIGQISSEVPQNLSASRPQDRQFILSSKKLLLSDSGFYLCAWSVAGGEKLFFGSGTQLSVL.

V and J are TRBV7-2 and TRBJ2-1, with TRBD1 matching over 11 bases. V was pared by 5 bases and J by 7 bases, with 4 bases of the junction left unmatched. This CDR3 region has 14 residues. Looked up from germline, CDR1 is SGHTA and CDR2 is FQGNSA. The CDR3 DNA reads TGTGCCAGCAGCCCCGGACAGGGGGCAAATGAGCAGTTCTTC. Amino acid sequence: CASSPGQGANEQFF.

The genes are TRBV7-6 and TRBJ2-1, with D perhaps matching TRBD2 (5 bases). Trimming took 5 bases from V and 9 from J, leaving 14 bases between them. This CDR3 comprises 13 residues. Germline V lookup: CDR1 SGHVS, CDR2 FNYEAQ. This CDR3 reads CASSPRRGFEQFF. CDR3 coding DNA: TGTGCCAGCAGCCCGCGCCGAGGGTTTGAGCAGTTCTTC.

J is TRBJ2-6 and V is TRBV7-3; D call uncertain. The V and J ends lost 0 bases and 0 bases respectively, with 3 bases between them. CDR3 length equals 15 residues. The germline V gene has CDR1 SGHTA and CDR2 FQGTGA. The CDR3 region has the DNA TGTGCCAGCAGCTTAACTAGCTCTGGGGCCAACGTCCTGACTTTC. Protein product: CASSLTSSGANVLTF.

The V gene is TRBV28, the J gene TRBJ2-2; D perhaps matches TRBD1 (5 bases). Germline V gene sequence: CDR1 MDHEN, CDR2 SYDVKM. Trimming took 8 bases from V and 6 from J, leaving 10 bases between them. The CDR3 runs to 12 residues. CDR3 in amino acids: CASHLGAGELFF. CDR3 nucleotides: TGTGCCAGCCATCTAGGGGCCGGGGAGCTGTTTTTT. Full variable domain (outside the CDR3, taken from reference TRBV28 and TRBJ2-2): DVKVTQSSRYLVKRTGEKVFLECVQDMDHENMFWYRQDPGLGLRLIYFSYDVKMKEKGDIPEGYSVSREKKERFSLILESASTNQTSMYLCASHLGAGELFFGEGSRLTVL.

This chain's CDR3 is CASTVGGGELFF. DNA of the CDR3: TGTGCCAGCACCGTAGGGGGCGGGGAGCTGTTTTTT. The V gene is TRBV28, the J gene TRBJ2-2, with D perhaps TRBD1 (6 bases). Trimming left V 7 bases short and J 7 bases short, with 10 bases between. The CDR3 contains 12 residues. Germline V CDR1 and CDR2: MDHEN, SYDVKM.

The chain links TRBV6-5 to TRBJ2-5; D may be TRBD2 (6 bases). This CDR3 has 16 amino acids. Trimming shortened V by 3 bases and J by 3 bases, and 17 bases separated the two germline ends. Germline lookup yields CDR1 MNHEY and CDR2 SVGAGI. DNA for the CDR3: TGTGCCAGCAGTTATGAAAGGCTAGCGCGCAAAGAGACCCAGTACTTC. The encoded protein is CASSYERLARKETQYF.

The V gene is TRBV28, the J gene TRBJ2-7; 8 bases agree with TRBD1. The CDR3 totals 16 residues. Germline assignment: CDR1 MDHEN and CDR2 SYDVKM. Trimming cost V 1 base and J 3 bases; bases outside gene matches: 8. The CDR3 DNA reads TGTGCCAGCAGTTTATCCCGGGACAGGCGAGGCTACGAGCAGTACTTC. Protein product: CASSLSRDRRGYEQYF.

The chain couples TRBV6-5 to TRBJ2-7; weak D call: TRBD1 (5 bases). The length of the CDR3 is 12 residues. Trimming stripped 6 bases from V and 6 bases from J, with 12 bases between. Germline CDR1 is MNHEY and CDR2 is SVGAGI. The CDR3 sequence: CASRFQGSEQYF. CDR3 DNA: TGTGCCAGCAGATTTCAGGGAAGCGAGCAGTACTTC.

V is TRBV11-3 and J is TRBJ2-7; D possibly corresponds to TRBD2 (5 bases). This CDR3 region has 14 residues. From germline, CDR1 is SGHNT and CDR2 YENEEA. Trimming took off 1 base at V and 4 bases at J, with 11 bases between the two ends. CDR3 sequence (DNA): TGTGCCAGCAGCTTAGGAGGCGGAGGATACGAGCAGTACTTC. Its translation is CASSLGGGGYEQYF.

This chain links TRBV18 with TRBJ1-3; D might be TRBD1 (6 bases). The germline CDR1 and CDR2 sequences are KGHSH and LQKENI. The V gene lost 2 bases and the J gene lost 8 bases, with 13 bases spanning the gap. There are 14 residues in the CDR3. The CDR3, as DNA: TGTGCCAGCTCACCAAGATTAGAGGGGGACACCATATATTTT. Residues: CASSPRLEGDTIYF.

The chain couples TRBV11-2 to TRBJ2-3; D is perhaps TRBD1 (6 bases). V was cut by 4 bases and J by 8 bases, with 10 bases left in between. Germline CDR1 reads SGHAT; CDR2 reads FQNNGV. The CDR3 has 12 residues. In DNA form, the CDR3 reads TGTGCCAGCAGCTCCCTGGACAGTACGCAGTATTTT. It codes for CASSSLDSTQYF. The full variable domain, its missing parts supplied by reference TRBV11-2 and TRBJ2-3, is EAGVAQSPRYKIIEKRQSVAFWCNPISGHATLYWYQQILGQGPKLLIQFQNNGVVDDSQLPKDRFSAERLKGVDSTLKIQPAKLEDSAVYLCASSSLDSTQYFGPGTRLTVL.

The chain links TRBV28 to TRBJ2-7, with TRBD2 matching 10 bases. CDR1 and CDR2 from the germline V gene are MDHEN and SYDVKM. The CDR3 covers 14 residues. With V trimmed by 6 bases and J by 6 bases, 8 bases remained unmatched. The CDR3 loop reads CASRTAGGPTEQYF. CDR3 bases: TGTGCCAGCAGGACAGCGGGAGGGCCGACCGAGCAGTACTTC.

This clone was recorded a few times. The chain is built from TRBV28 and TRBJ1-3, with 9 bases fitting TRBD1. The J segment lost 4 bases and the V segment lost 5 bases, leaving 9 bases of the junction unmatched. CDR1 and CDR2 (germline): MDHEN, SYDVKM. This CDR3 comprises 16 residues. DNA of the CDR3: TGTGCCAGCAGTCCACCACAGGGGGCGTCAGGAAACACCATATATTTT. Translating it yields CASSPPQGASGNTIYF.

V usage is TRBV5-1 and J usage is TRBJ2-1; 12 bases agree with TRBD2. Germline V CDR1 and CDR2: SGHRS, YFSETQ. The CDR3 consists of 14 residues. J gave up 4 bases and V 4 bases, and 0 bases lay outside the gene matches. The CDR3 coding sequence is TGCGCCAGCAGCGGGACTAGCGGGTACAATGAGCAGTTCTTC. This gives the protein CASSGTSGYNEQFF.

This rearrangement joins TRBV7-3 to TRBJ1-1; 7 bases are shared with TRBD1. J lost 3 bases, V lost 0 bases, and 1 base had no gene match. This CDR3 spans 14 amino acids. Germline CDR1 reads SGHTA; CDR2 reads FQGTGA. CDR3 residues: CASSLTQGDTEAFF. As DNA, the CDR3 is TGTGCCAGCAGCTTAACTCAGGGGGACACTGAAGCTTTCTTT.

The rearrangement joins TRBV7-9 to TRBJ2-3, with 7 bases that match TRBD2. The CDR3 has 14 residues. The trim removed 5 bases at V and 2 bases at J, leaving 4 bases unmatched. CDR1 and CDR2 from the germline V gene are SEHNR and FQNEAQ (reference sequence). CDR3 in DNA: TGTGCCAGCAGCCAGCGGGACCACACAGATACGCAGTATTTT. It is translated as CASSQRDHTDTQYF.

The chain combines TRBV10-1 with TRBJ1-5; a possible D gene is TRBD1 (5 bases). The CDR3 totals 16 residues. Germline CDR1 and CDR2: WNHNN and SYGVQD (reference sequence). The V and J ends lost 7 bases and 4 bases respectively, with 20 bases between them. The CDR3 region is CASKSLDRPLNQPQHF. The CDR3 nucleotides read TGCGCCAGCAAATCTCTTGACAGACCCCTTAATCAGCCCCAGCATTTT.

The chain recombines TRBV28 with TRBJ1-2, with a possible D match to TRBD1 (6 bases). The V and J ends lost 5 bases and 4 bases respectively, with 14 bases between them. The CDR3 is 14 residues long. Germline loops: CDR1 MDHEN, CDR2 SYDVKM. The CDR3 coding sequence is TGTGCCAGCAGTCTCTCGGACAGCCTCTATGGCTACACCTTC. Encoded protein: CASSLSDSLYGYTF.